A single sample gave rise to the 20 T cell receptor beta chains below, sequenced in a study of cytomegalovirus exposure and HLA in healthy donors. PCR amplification relied on 60 Vbeta primers (plus 13 Jbeta primers). Here immunoSEQ multiplex PCR was the method, and the copy in TCRdb shows in-frame clones only, minus some. The sample consists of 250,000 to 350,000 clones, 65% to 85% of them appearing once. The specimen sequenced was PBMCs. Receptor source: a female donor in good health and CMV-seronegative.

This chain uses TRBV6-5 with TRBJ2-1; TRBD2 matches 8 bases. The CDR3 has 12 residues. Germline V gene sequence: CDR1 MNHEY, CDR2 SVGAGI. CDR3 in amino acids: CNLSGTYNEQFF. Here the CDR3 DNA reads TGTAACCTTAGCGGGACTTACAATGAGCAGTTCTTC.

The chain recombines TRBV27 with TRBJ2-5, with 7 bases fitting TRBD1. Per germline, CDR1 MNHEY and CDR2 SMNVEV (reference sequence). V lost 4 bases, J lost 4 bases, and 3 bases stayed unmatched. This CDR3 has 13 amino acids. CDR3 loop: CASSSYRGETQYF. In DNA form, the CDR3 reads TGTGCCAGCAGTTCCTACAGGGGAGAGACCCAGTACTTC.

The chain uses TRBV11-2 and TRBJ1-3, with a weak D call TRBD1 (6 bases). The CDR3 consists of 17 residues. Trimming took off 5 bases at V and 2 bases at J, with 19 bases between the two ends. The V gene's germline CDR1 is SGHAT and CDR2 FQNNGV. The DNA of the CDR3 is TGTGCCAGCAGCCTCCTCCCATTCACAGGGACTGGAAACACCATATATTTT. Translating gives CASSLLPFTGTGNTIYF.

The chain links TRBV11-3 to TRBJ2-7, with unresolved D. The CDR3 runs to 13 residues. V was shortened by 3 bases and J by 1 base, with 7 bases between the two germline ends. Germline CDR1 and CDR2: SGHNT and YENEEA. The CDR3, as DNA: TGTGCCAGCAGCTTGAGTCCTTCCTACGAGCAGTACTTC. It encodes CASSLSPSYEQYF.

The chain recombines TRBV29-1 with TRBJ1-2; D gene uncertain. The V gene lost 3 bases and the J gene lost 8 bases, with 16 bases spanning the gap. The CDR3 sequence is 13 residues long. Per the germline V gene, CDR1 is SQVTM and CDR2 is ANQGSEA. CDR3 coding DNA: TGCAGCGTTGACCGGACCGCGGGTCTAGGCTACACCTTC. Its protein is CSVDRTAGLGYTF.

J is TRBJ2-1 and V is TRBV28; tentatively, D is TRBD2 (5 bases). In germline, CDR1 is MDHEN, CDR2 SYDVKM. The CDR3 runs to 14 residues. V lost 1 base to trimming and J lost 4 bases, with 8 bases between them. CDR3: CASSLYRGYNEQFF. The DNA of the CDR3 is TGTGCCAGCAGTTTATATCGGGGTTACAATGAGCAGTTCTTC. Using reference TRBV28 and TRBJ2-1 for the parts outside the CDR3, the full variable domain is DVKVTQSSRYLVKRTGEKVFLECVQDMDHENMFWYRQDPGLGLRLIYFSYDVKMKEKGDIPEGYSVSREKKERFSLILESASTNQTSMYLCASSLYRGYNEQFFGPGTRLTVL.

The chain couples TRBV11-3 to TRBJ2-1; the match to TRBD1 covers 7 bases. The CDR3 loop spans 13 amino acids. Trimming cost V 3 bases and J 10 bases; bases outside gene matches: 6. In germline, CDR1 is SGHNT, CDR2 YENEEA. CDR3 nucleotide sequence: TGTGCCAGCAGCTTGAGACAGGGCGTGGAGCAGTTCTTC. Protein: CASSLRQGVEQFF.

The chain employs TRBV19 and TRBJ2-1; 13 bases map to TRBD2. The CDR3 consists of 17 residues. Germline values: CDR1 LNHDA, CDR2 SQIVND (reference sequence). Trimming cost V 3 bases and J 7 bases; bases outside gene matches: 9. DNA for the CDR3: TGTGCCAGTAGTATCCGGACTAGCGGGAGATTTAGTAATGAGCAGTTCTTC. Translating it yields CASSIRTSGRFSNEQFF. The whole variable domain, filled in from reference TRBV19 and TRBJ2-1, reads DGGITQSPKYLFRKEGQNVTLSCEQNLNHDAMYWYRQDPGQGLRLIYYSQIVNDFQKGDIAEGYSVSREKKESFPLTVTSAQKNPTAFYLCASSIRTSGRFSNEQFFGPGTRLTVL.

In its sample, this clone was seen once. The rearrangement joins TRBV30 to TRBJ1-1; 8 bases map to TRBD1. The CDR3 length is 13 residues. The germline gives CDR1 GTSNPN, CDR2 SVGIG (reference sequence). V lost 0 bases and J lost 6; bases outside the gene matches: 3. The CDR3 loop is CAWSVQGGAEAFF. CDR3 DNA: TGTGCCTGGAGTGTACAGGGGGGCGCTGAAGCTTTCTTT.

The CDR3 bases are TGTGCCAGTAGGACTTTGGGACAGGTTGTCCTGACTTTC. It specifies CASRTLGQVVLTF. The rearrangement links TRBV19 to TRBJ2-6; 8 bases align to TRBD1. The CDR3 totals 13 residues. With 6 bases clipped from V and 13 bases from J, the junction kept 8 bases outside the gene matches. Germline CDR1 LNHDA, CDR2 SQIVND (reference sequence).

The V and J genes are TRBV5-1 and TRBJ2-5, with 10 bases fitting TRBD1. The germline gives CDR1 SGHRS, CDR2 YFSETQ. The J segment lost 5 bases and the V segment lost 2 bases, leaving 6 bases of the junction unmatched. CDR3 length: 15 amino acids. CDR3 coding DNA: TGCGCCAGCAGCTTCGGGACAGGGGATTTGGAGACCCAGTACTTC. It translates to CASSFGTGDLETQYF.

This sequence joins TRBV10-1 and TRBJ2-3; D is uncertain. CDR1 is WNHNN, CDR2 SYGVQD, per germline (reference sequence). CDR3 length equals 16 residues. Trimming shortened V by 7 bases and J by 3 bases, and 20 bases separated the two germline ends. The DNA for the CDR3 is TGCGCCAGCACACTGGTACCGCCCCCCGAGACAGATACGCAGTATTTT. Translation: CASTLVPPPETDTQYF.

The rearrangement joins TRBV19 to TRBJ1-2; possible D gene TRBD1, 6 bases. The CDR3 is 14 amino acids. Per germline, CDR1 LNHDA and CDR2 SQIVND (reference sequence). The V end lost 3 bases, the J end lost 4 bases, and 12 bases lay between the germline ends. The CDR3 DNA is TGTGCCAGTAGTATGGGCCAGGGGAGCTATGGCTACACCTTC. Its translation: CASSMGQGSYGYTF.

The chain combines TRBV30 with TRBJ1-5, with TRBD1 matching 11 bases. The CDR3 spans 13 residues. Germline CDR1 is GTSNPN and CDR2 is SVGIG (reference sequence). Trimming cost V 5 bases and J 7 bases; bases outside gene matches: 4. The CDR3 is CAWGRDRGQPQHF. The CDR3 DNA reads TGTGCCTGGGGGCGGGACAGGGGGCAGCCCCAGCATTTT.

The chain employs TRBV28 and TRBJ1-1; D unresolved. V was pared by 6 bases and J by 3 bases, with 11 bases between. This CDR3 has 13 amino acids. CDR1 and CDR2 from the germline V gene are MDHEN and SYDVKM. Here the CDR3 DNA reads TGTGCCAGCAGCCCAGTTCCCGACACTGAAGCTTTCTTT. Its protein product is CASSPVPDTEAFF.

The rearrangement joins TRBV4-1 to TRBJ1-4; maybe TRBD1 (5 bases). Trimming shortened V by 4 bases and J by 8 bases, and 14 bases separated the two germline ends. Germline CDR1 MGHRA, CDR2 YSYEKL. The CDR3 runs 14 residues. The CDR3 bases are TGCGCCAGCAGCCCCCTATCGGCAGGGGAAAAACTGTTTTTT. Translation gives CASSPLSAGEKLFF.

This chain uses TRBV6-6 with TRBJ2-2; 8 positions match TRBD2. CDR3 length equals 16 residues. J gave up 4 bases and V 2 bases, and 6 bases lay outside the gene matches. Germline V CDR1 and CDR2: MNHNY, SVGAGI (reference sequence). The CDR3 DNA is TGTGCCAGCAGTTACCTGCGGGAGGAGATCACCGGGGAGCTGTTTTTT. Amino acids: CASSYLREEITGELFF.

This clone has just a few counts. Other DNA sequences in the sample encode the same CDR3. The chain couples TRBV11-3 to TRBJ1-2, with D possibly TRBD1 on 5 matching bases. The CDR3 is 12 residues long. V lost 3 bases to trimming and J lost 5 bases, with 7 bases between them. CDR1 and CDR2 from the germline V gene are SGHNT and YENEEA. CDR3 amino acids: CASSFGGYGYTF. For the CDR3, the DNA is TGTGCCAGCAGCTTCGGGGGATATGGCTACACCTTC.

The chain has TRBV30 and TRBJ2-7, with D unresolved. Trimming shortened V by 5 bases and J by 5 bases, and 13 bases separated the two germline ends. Germline V gene lookup returns CDR1 GTSNPN and CDR2 SVGIG (reference sequence). The CDR3 is 12 amino acids. The DNA of the CDR3 is TGTGCCTGGGTAGCTAGAGCGCACGAGCAGTACTTC. Amino acids: CAWVARAHEQYF.

This chain connects TRBV7-6 to TRBJ1-2; D gene uncertain. Germline values: CDR1 SGHVS, CDR2 FNYEAQ. With 1 base removed from V and 3 bases from J, the gap between germline ends came to 12 bases. CDR3 length: 15 amino acids. The CDR3 here is CASSLEPGSDYGYTF. The DNA of the CDR3 is TGTGCCAGCAGCTTAGAGCCGGGGTCGGACTATGGCTACACCTTC.